The present T cell receptor beta chain was sequenced within a study of low-dose radiotherapy and immunotherapy resistance in tumors. This sample's time point: before trial treatment. With 2 bases removed from V and 6 bases from J, the gap between germline ends came to 16 bases. The CDR3 has 15 residues. Looked up from germline, CDR1 is WSHSY and CDR2 is SAAADI. TRAV- and TRBV-specific primers, spanning alpha and beta chains, primed first-strand cDNA. TCRs were put through roughly 20 PCR cycles of amplification with Phusion. A constant-region primer and the V-primer adapter served as the primer pair. TCRdb re-called the reads through MiXCR, storing one row per CDR3 protein. The repertoire includes under 90,000 distinct CDR3 sequences, 18% of them detected once, and roughly 2.8% sits in the top ten.

The chain has TRBV10-2 and TRBJ1-2; perhaps TRBD1 as D (5 bases). Specimen: PBMCs, collected before treatment. The receptor was derived from a male donor with prostate cancer. CDR3 loop: CASSEVSEGSHGYTF. CDR3 nucleotide sequence: TGCGCCAGCAGTGAGGTATCGGAGGGGTCGCATGGCTACACCTTC.